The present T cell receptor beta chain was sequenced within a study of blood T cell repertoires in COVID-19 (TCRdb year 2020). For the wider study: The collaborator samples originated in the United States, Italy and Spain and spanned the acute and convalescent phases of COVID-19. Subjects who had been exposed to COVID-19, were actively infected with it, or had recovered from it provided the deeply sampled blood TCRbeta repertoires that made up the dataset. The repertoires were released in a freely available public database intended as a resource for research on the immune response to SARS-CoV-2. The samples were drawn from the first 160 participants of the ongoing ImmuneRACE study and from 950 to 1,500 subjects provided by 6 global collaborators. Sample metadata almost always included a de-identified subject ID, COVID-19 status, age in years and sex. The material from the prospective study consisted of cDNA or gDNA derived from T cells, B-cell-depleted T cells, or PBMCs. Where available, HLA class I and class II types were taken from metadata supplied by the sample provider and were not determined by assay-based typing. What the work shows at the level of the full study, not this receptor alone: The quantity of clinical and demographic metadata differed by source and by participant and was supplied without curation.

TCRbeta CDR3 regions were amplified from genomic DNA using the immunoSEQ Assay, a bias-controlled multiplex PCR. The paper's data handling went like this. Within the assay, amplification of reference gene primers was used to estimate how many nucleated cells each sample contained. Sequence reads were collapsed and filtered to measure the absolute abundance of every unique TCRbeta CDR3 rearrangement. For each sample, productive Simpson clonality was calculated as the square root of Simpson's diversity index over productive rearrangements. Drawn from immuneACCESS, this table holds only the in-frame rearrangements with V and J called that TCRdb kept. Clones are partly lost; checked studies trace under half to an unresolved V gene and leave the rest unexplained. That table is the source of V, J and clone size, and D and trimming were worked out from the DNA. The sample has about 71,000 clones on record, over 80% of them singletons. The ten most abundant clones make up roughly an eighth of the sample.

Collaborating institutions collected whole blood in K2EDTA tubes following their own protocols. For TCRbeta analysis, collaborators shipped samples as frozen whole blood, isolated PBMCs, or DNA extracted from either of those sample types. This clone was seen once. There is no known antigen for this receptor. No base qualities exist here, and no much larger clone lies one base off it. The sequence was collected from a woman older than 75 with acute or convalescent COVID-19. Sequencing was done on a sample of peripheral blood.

The nucleotide sequence is TGTGCCAGCAGTTTATATACGGGGAACACTGAAGCTTTCTTT. The resulting protein is CASSLYTGNTEAFF. The V gene is TRBV27 and the J gene is TRBJ1-1; a confident D gene designation cannot be given. There are 14 amino acids in the CDR3, from cysteine to phenylalanine inclusive. Only CDR3 DNA remains: 42 bases, in frame from the first base. From a lookup of the germline V gene (reference sequence), CDR1 and CDR2 are MNHEY and SMNVEV. V and J are truncated by 1 base and 1 base respectively, leaving an intervening sequence of 7 bases.